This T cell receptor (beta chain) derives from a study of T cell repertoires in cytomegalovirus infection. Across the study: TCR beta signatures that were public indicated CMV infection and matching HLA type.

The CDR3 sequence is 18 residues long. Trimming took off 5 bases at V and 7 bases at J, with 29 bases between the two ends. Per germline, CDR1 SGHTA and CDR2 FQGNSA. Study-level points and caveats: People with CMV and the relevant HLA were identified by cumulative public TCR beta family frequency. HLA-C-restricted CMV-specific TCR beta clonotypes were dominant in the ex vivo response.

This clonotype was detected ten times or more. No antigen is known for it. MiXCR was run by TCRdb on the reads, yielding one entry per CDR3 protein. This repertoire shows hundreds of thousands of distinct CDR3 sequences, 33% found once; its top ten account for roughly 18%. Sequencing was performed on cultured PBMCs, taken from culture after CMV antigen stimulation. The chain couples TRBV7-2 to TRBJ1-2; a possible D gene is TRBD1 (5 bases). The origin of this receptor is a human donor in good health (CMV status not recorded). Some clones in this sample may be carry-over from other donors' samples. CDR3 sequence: CASSPVGGGRVVGVGYTF. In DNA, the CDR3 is TGTGCCAGCAGCCCGGTTGGGGGTGGTCGGGTTGTAGGAGTTGGCTACACCTTC.